These 32 T cell receptor beta chains were sequenced from one sample in a study of radiotherapy plus CTLA-4 blockade in lung cancer. Sequencing used immunoSEQ multiplex PCR; TCRdb keeps in-frame clones, though not all of them. The sample shows around 86,000 clones, around four fifths of them seen only once. Sample: peripheral blood, taken from a patient treated with radiotherapy plus ipilimumab. These receptors were collected from a human donor with non-small cell lung cancer who had stable disease on radiotherapy plus ipilimumab.

The chain joins TRBV7-2 to TRBJ1-2; 7 positions match TRBD1. Germline V gives CDR1 SGHTA, CDR2 FQGNSA. This CDR3 has 14 amino acids. V gave up 5 bases and J gave up 2 bases; unmatched junction bases: 5. The CDR3 is CASSPEGANYGYTF. For the CDR3, the DNA is TGTGCCAGCAGCCCGGAGGGGGCAAACTATGGCTACACCTTC.

V usage is TRBV15 and J usage is TRBJ1-2; D is ambiguous. Trimming pared 3 bases from V and 7 bases from J, leaving 15 bases between. Germline lookup yields CDR1 LNHNV and CDR2 YYDKDF (reference sequence). CDR3 length: 14 residues. For the CDR3, the DNA is TGTGCCACCAGCAGGGATACCCAAGCGGGTGGCTACACCTTC. Translation: CATSRDTQAGGYTF.

The V call is TRBV7-8, the J call TRBJ2-1; the D gene is possibly TRBD1 (5 bases). The CDR3 length is 13 residues. Trimming removed 0 bases from V and 12 bases from J, with 12 bases in between. Germline V gene data show CDR1 as SGHVS and CDR2 as FQNEAQ. The CDR3 region has the DNA TGTGCCAGCAGCTTAGCAAGGGGCTCCCCGCAGTTCTTC. Encoded protein: CASSLARGSPQFF.

The CDR3 here is CASSVRGGGANVLTF. CDR3 in DNA: TGTGCCAGCAGCGTCAGGGGTGGTGGGGCCAACGTCCTGACTTTC. V and J are TRBV9 and TRBJ2-6; weak D call: TRBD1 (6 bases). V was pared by 2 bases and J by 3 bases, with 9 bases between. The CDR3 has 15 amino acids. From germline, CDR1 is SGDLS and CDR2 YYNGEE.

The chain employs TRBV18 and TRBJ1-1; possibly TRBD1 for D (5 bases). Trimming took 1 base from V and 5 from J, leaving 14 bases between them. The CDR3 totals 15 residues. Germline assignment: CDR1 KGHSH and CDR2 LQKENI. CDR3 nucleotide sequence: TGTGCCAGCTCACCACAGGTCGCGGAGGGGACTGAAGCTTTCTTT. Its translation: CASSPQVAEGTEAFF.

The genes are TRBV19 and TRBJ2-7; D is possibly TRBD2 (6 bases). Trimming took off 5 bases at V and 6 bases at J, with 17 bases between the two ends. The CDR3 consists of 14 residues. Germline loops: CDR1 LNHDA, CDR2 SQIVND (reference sequence). CDR3 coding DNA: TGTGCCAGTAGTCCGGGACTTTATAATGGCGAGCAGTACTTC. Its translation is CASSPGLYNGEQYF.

The table lists this clone with a count of one. The rearrangement joins TRBV7-3 to TRBJ2-2; D unclear. The V and J ends lost 3 bases and 1 base respectively, with 6 bases between them. CDR3 length: 14 residues. Per the germline V gene, CDR1 is SGHTA and CDR2 is FQGTGA. DNA for the CDR3: TGTGCCAGCAGCTTCCGGCGGAACACCGGGGAGCTGTTTTTT. Translation: CASSFRRNTGELFF.

This clone was seen only a few times. The rearrangement uses TRBV18 and TRBJ1-1, with D maybe TRBD1 (5 bases). CDR3 length equals 13 residues. Germline loops: CDR1 KGHSH, CDR2 LQKENI. V lost 4 bases to trimming and J lost 1 base, with 7 bases between them. In DNA, the CDR3 is TGTGCCAGCTCACTCGACAGGAACACTGAAGCTTTCTTT. This gives the protein CASSLDRNTEAFF.

DNA for the CDR3: TGCGCCAGCAGTCAATCCCAGCCCGCCTGGGGAGCTGAAGCTTTCTTT. Its protein product is CASSQSQPAWGAEAFF. The chain has TRBV23-1 and TRBJ1-1; D remains unclear. TRBV23-1 is an open reading frame whose function is uncertain. With 0 bases removed from V and 6 bases from J, the gap between germline ends came to 17 bases. The CDR3 sequence is 16 residues long.

The chain couples TRBV14 to TRBJ2-5, with D tentatively TRBD2 (5 bases). CDR3 length equals 14 residues. From germline, CDR1 is SGHDN and CDR2 FVKESK. Trimming took 4 bases from V and 2 from J, leaving 11 bases between them. CDR3 coding DNA: TGTGCCAGCAGCCGAACTAGTCCGCAAGAGACCCAGTACTTC. Protein sequence: CASSRTSPQETQYF. Using reference TRBV14 and TRBJ2-5 for the parts outside the CDR3, the full variable domain is EAGVTQFPSHSVIEKGQTVTLRCDPISGHDNLYWYRRVMGKEIKFLLHFVKESKQDESGMPNNRFLAERTGGTYSTLKVQPAELEDSGVYFCASSRTSPQETQYFGPGTRLLVL.

The chain has TRBV30 and TRBJ2-3, with a weak D call TRBD2 (7 bases). The CDR3 is made up of 15 amino acids. Germline V gene lookup returns CDR1 GTSNPN and CDR2 SVGIG (reference sequence). Trimming shortened V by 0 bases and J by 4 bases, and 14 bases separated the two germline ends. CDR3 sequence (DNA): TGTGCCTGGAGTGTAGTCGGGGGGCAGTCAGATACGCAGTATTTT. Encoded protein: CAWSVVGGQSDTQYF.

This chain uses TRBV7-2 with TRBJ2-1, with D hard to call. Germline values: CDR1 SGHTA, CDR2 FQGNSA. The CDR3 sequence is 11 residues long. With 5 bases removed from V and 5 bases from J, the gap between germline ends came to 4 bases. The DNA of the CDR3 is TGTGCCAGCAGCACCCACAATGAGCAGTTCTTC. Protein: CASSTHNEQFF.

J is TRBJ2-3 and V is TRBV28; the D is unclear. V was shortened by 7 bases and J by 0 bases, with 20 bases between the two germline ends. Germline V gives CDR1 MDHEN, CDR2 SYDVKM. The CDR3 is 17 residues long. As DNA, the CDR3 is TGTGCCAGCAATAATAACGACGGATCGTATAGCACAGATACGCAGTATTTT. It yields the protein CASNNNDGSYSTDTQYF.

V usage is TRBV4-1 and J usage is TRBJ1-3; the D is unclear. The V end lost 2 bases, the J end lost 1 base, and 6 bases lay between the germline ends. Looked up from germline, CDR1 is MGHRA and CDR2 is YSYEKL. This CDR3 has 14 amino acids. The chain's CDR3 is CASSQTGSGNTIYF. The CDR3 DNA sequence: TGCGCCAGCAGCCAAACGGGTTCTGGAAACACCATATATTTT.

The chain joins TRBV30 to TRBJ2-5; D possibly matches TRBD1 or TRBD2 (5 bases each). Germline V CDR1 and CDR2: GTSNPN, SVGIG (reference sequence). The ends were cut back, 3 bases at V and 5 bases at J, with 19 bases in the middle. The CDR3 length is 15 residues. The CDR3 sequence: CAWRKTGARWETQYF. The DNA for the CDR3 is TGTGCCTGGAGGAAAACCGGGGCTCGGTGGGAGACCCAGTACTTC.

The chain has TRBV7-7 and TRBJ2-5, with D perhaps matching TRBD2 (6 bases). The CDR3 length is 17 residues. Trimming removed 5 bases at V and 0 bases at J, with 19 bases between. Per the germline V gene, CDR1 is SSHAT and CDR2 is FNYEAQ (reference sequence). The DNA of the CDR3 is TGTGCCAGCAGCCCTCGGAGTTTGATAGCGGACCAAGAGACCCAGTACTTC. This codes for CASSPRSLIADQETQYF.

A single count supports this clone. The chain uses TRBV5-1 and TRBJ2-5, with D uncertain. There are 13 residues in the CDR3. The V gene's germline CDR1 is SGHRS and CDR2 YFSETQ. V dropped 9 bases and J dropped 3 bases, with 15 bases sitting between them. CDR3 loop: CATRGSWEETQYF. In nucleotides, the CDR3 is TGCGCCACCAGAGGAAGCTGGGAAGAGACCCAGTACTTC. The full variable domain, completed using reference TRBV5-1 and TRBJ2-5, is KAGVTQTPRYLIKTRGQQVTLSCSPISGHRSVSWYQQTPGQGLQFLFEYFSETQRNKGNFPGRFSGRQFSNSRSEMNVSTLELGDSALYLCATRGSWEETQYFGPGTRLLVL.

The V and J genes are TRBV7-8 and TRBJ1-3; D gene unclear. Trimming cost V 4 bases and J 4 bases, with 14 bases left between them. The length of the CDR3 is 15 residues. Germline CDR1 SGHVS, CDR2 FQNEAQ. CDR3 sequence reads: CASSSTTGGGNTIYF. Here the CDR3 DNA reads TGTGCCAGCAGCTCGACGACGGGTGGGGGAAACACCATATATTTT.

The chain carries TRBV27 and TRBJ2-1; D remains ambiguous. CDR3 length: 12 residues. The germline V and J ends were trimmed by 6 bases and 10 bases, with 13 bases remaining between them. CDR1 is MNHEY and CDR2 is SMNVEV in the germline V gene (reference sequence). Here the CDR3 DNA reads TGTGCCAGCAGGCAGCCGAACCGGGAGCAGTTCTTC. This sequence encodes CASRQPNREQFF.

The V call is TRBV11-2, the J call TRBJ1-5, with 10 bases fitting TRBD1. Trimming cost V 6 bases and J 0 bases; bases outside gene matches: 11. Per the germline V gene, CDR1 is SGHAT and CDR2 is FQNNGV. This CDR3 comprises 18 residues. The chain's CDR3 is CASSSGQGLSGSNQPQHF. CDR3 DNA: TGTGCCAGCAGTTCGGGACAGGGGCTTAGCGGTAGCAATCAGCCCCAGCATTTT.

The chain has TRBV18 and TRBJ2-1; D is unclear. The germline V gene has CDR1 KGHSH and CDR2 LQKENI. There are 15 residues in the CDR3. The germline V and J ends were trimmed by 3 bases and 6 bases, with 15 bases remaining between them. CDR3 DNA: TGTGCCAGCTCACCTCTGGCGTCCCGGACCAATGAGCAGTTCTTC. Translating it yields CASSPLASRTNEQFF.

J is TRBJ1-2 and V is TRBV6-5, with 9 positions matching TRBD1. V was clipped by 8 bases and J by 2 bases; unmatched bases: 6. The CDR3 loop spans 14 amino acids. In germline, CDR1 is MNHEY, CDR2 SVGAGI. This chain's CDR3 is CASWPGTGNYGYTF. The CDR3 nucleotides are TGTGCCAGCTGGCCCGGGACAGGGAACTATGGCTACACCTTC.

The chain couples TRBV30 to TRBJ1-6; the D is unclear. Germline V gene lookup returns CDR1 GTSNPN and CDR2 SVGIG (reference sequence). The CDR3 spans 14 residues. V lost 2 bases, J lost 6 bases, and 11 bases lay in between. CDR3 loop: CAWSLESGNSPLHF. CDR3 bases: TGTGCCTGGAGTTTGGAAAGCGGTAATTCACCCCTCCACTTT.

This rearrangement joins TRBV5-1 to TRBJ1-1, with D tentatively TRBD1 (6 bases). This CDR3 is built from 14 residues. Germline V gives CDR1 SGHRS, CDR2 YFSETQ. The V gene lost 0 bases and the J gene lost 10 bases, with 16 bases spanning the gap. The CDR3: CASSLAGQSGGAFF. DNA of the CDR3: TGCGCCAGCAGCTTGGCCGGACAGAGCGGGGGAGCTTTCTTT.

This clone was counted a single time. The same CDR3 arises from other DNA sequences in this sample as well. The chain carries TRBV5-1 and TRBJ2-2; TRBD1 aligns across 8 bases. The CDR3 spans 14 residues. CDR1 SGHRS and CDR2 YFSETQ come from the germline V gene. V lost 0 bases, J lost 7 bases, and 2 bases stayed unmatched. CDR3 in amino acids: CASSLDRGFGELFF. CDR3 coding DNA: TGCGCCAGCAGCTTGGACAGGGGGTTCGGGGAGCTGTTTTTT.

This chain joins TRBV9 and TRBJ2-5, with 9 bases that match TRBD2. The CDR3 is made up of 14 amino acids. Losses at the gene ends were 4 bases for V and 7 bases for J; bases not matched to a gene: 8. The germline V gene has CDR1 SGDLS and CDR2 YYNGEE. CDR3 protein: CASSPAGGSGTQYF. The CDR3, as DNA: TGTGCCAGCAGCCCAGCGGGGGGTTCGGGGACCCAGTACTTC.

This rearrangement joins TRBV5-4 to TRBJ2-2; D is undetermined. The CDR3 length is 12 residues. CDR1 and CDR2 from the germline V gene are SGHNT and YYREEE (reference sequence). V was cut by 2 bases and J by 6 bases, with 5 bases left in between. CDR3 residues: CASSLTPGELFF. In DNA, the CDR3 is TGTGCCAGCAGCTTAACACCCGGGGAGCTGTTTTTT.

The CDR3 sequence: CASSETGQGVGGQPQHF. The CDR3 DNA sequence: TGCGCCAGCAGTGAGACGGGACAGGGTGTAGGTGGTCAGCCCCAGCATTTT. The chain joins TRBV10-1 to TRBJ1-5; 9 bases fit TRBD1. V dropped 2 bases and J dropped 6; count of bases not matched to a gene: 11. Germline V lookup: CDR1 WNHNN, CDR2 SYGVQD (reference sequence). This CDR3 region has 17 residues.

The table lists this clone with a count of one. This chain links TRBV19 with TRBJ2-2; either TRBD1 or TRBD2 may supply D (6 bases each). Germline V gene lookup returns CDR1 LNHDA and CDR2 SQIVND (reference sequence). This CDR3 has 16 residues. Deletions cut 10 bases from V and 1 base from J, with 19 bases between. CDR3 loop: CATLRRGGGNTGELFF. In nucleotides, the CDR3 is TGTGCCACTCTCCGGAGAGGGGGAGGGAACACCGGGGAGCTGTTTTTT.

This clone showed up just a few times. This chain connects TRBV7-2 to TRBJ1-5; the D is unclear. The germline CDR1 and CDR2 sequences are SGHTA and FQGNSA. Deletions cut 4 bases from V and 0 bases from J, with 13 bases between. This CDR3 has 16 amino acids. The CDR3 coding sequence is TGTGCCAGCAGCTCCAGCGTAACGGATAGCAATCAGCCCCAGCATTTT. Amino acid sequence: CASSSSVTDSNQPQHF.

This chain connects TRBV5-6 to TRBJ1-1, with a tentative D call TRBD1 (5 bases). This CDR3 comprises 14 residues. Germline V gives CDR1 SGHDT, CDR2 YYEEEE. Trimming left V 4 bases short and J 11 bases short, with 21 bases between. CDR3 region: CASSPAGQGSGAFF. CDR3 DNA: TGTGCCAGCAGCCCGGCGGGCCAGGGAAGCGGGGCTTTCTTT.

The chain employs TRBV28 and TRBJ2-1, with D hard to call. Germline V gene sequence: CDR1 MDHEN, CDR2 SYDVKM. The CDR3 length is 15 residues. Trimming cost V 8 bases and J 5 bases, with 19 bases left between them. The CDR3 protein is CASLLTNSRNNEQFF. The CDR3 bases are TGTGCCAGCCTCTTGACCAACTCCCGGAACAATGAGCAGTTCTTC.